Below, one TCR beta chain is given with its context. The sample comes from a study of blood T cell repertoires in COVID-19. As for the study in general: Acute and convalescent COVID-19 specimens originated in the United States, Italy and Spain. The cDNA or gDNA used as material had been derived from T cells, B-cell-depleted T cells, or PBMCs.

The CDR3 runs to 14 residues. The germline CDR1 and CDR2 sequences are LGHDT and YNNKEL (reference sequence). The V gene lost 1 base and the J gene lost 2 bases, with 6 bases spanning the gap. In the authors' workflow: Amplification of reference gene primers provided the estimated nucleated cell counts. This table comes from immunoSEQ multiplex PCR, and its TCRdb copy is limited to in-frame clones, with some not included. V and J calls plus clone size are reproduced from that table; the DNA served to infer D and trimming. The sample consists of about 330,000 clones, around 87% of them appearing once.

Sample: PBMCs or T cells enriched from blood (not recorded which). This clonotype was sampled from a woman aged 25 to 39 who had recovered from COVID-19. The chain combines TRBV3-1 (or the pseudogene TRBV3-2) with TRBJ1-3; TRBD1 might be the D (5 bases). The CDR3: CASSQARAGNTIYF. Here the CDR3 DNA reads TGTGCCAGCAGCCAAGCCAGGGCTGGAAACACCATATATTTT.